This TCR beta chain was obtained from a study of T cell changes during pregnancy in multiple sclerosis. Trimming took 1 base from V and 4 from J; bases not matched to a gene: 6. This CDR3 has 16 residues. Germline CDR1 reads SGHAT; CDR2 reads FQNNGV. TCRdb's table, derived via immunoSEQ multiplex PCR, lists solely in-frame clones and lacks some. In the table there are 70,000 to 80,000 clones, roughly 92% of which are singletons. This TCR was sampled from a female donor in good health, enrolled as a control in a pregnancy study. Specimen: peripheral blood, collected after pregnancy. The chain joins TRBV11-2 to TRBJ2-1; 8 nucleotides match TRBD2. The CDR3 bases are TGTGCCAGCAGCTTAGGTCGGGGGGGGATATACAATGAGCAGTTCTTC. The encoded protein is CASSLGRGGIYNEQFF.